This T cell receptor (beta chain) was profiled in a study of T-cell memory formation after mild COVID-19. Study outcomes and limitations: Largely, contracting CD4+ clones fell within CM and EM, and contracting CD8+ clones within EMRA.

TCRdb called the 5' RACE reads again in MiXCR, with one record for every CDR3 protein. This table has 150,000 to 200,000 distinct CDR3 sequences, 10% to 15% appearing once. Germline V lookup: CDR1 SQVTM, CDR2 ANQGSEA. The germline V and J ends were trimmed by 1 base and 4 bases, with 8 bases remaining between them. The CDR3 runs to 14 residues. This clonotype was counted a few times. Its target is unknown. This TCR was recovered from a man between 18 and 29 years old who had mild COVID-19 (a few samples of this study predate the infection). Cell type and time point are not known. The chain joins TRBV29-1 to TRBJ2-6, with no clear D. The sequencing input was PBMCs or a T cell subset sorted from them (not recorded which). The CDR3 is CSVEVQNGANVLTF. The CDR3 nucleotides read TGCAGCGTTGAAGTCCAGAACGGGGCCAACGTCCTGACTTTC.